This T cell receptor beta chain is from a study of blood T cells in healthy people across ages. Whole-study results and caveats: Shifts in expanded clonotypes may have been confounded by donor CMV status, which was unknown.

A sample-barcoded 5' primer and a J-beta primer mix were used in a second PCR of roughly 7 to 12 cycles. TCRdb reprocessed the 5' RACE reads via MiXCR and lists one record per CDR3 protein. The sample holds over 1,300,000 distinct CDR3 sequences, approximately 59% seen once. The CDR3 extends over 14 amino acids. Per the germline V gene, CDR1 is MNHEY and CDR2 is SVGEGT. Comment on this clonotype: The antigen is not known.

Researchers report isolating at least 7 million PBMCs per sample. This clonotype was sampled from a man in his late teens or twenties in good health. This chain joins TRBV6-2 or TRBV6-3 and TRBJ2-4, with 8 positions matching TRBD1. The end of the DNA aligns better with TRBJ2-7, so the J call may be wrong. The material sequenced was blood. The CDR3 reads CASKTGTGVYEQYF. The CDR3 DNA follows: TGTGCCAGCAAAACCGGGACAGGAGTCTACGAGCAGTACTTC.